A single sample gave rise to the 30 T cell receptor beta chains below, sequenced in a study of control samples from healthy donors and cancer patients. Here immunoSEQ multiplex PCR was the method, and the copy in TCRdb shows in-frame clones only, minus some. The sample records around 140,000 clones, roughly nine tenths being singletons. Material: blood. Every receptor here comes from a man aged 18 to 35 in good health.

The chain employs TRBV7-2 and TRBJ2-1, with D maybe TRBD2 (5 bases). Per the germline V gene, CDR1 is SGHTA and CDR2 is FQGNSA. Trimming shortened V by 7 bases and J by 7 bases, and 14 bases separated the two germline ends. The CDR3 spans 13 residues. CDR3 in DNA: TGTGCCAGCACCTCCGTTAGAGGGAATGAGCAGTTCTTC. Translation gives CASTSVRGNEQFF.

The chain couples TRBV5-1 to TRBJ2-7; 8 nucleotides align to TRBD1. This CDR3 has 12 amino acids. The V gene's germline CDR1 is SGHRS and CDR2 YFSETQ. V shed 3 bases and J 5 bases; nucleotides not matched to a gene: 1. CDR3 protein: CASSSGGHEQYF. CDR3 nucleotide sequence: TGCGCCAGCAGCTCAGGGGGCCACGAGCAGTACTTC.

CDR3 region: CASSRTGTGVNTGELFF. The CDR3 DNA sequence: TGTGCCAGCAGCCGTACCGGGACAGGGGTCAACACCGGGGAGCTGTTTTTT. The chain carries TRBV9 and TRBJ2-2; 10 bases are a match to TRBD1. The CDR3 is made up of 17 amino acids. V gave up 4 bases and J gave up 2 bases; unmatched junction bases: 8. Germline V lookup: CDR1 SGDLS, CDR2 YYNGEE.

The chain combines TRBV7-3 with TRBJ1-2; D perhaps matches TRBD1 (6 bases). The ends were cut back, 9 bases at V and 8 bases at J, with 25 bases in the middle. The germline V gene has CDR1 SGHTA and CDR2 FQGTGA. The CDR3 has 15 residues. CDR3 in DNA: TGTGCCAGAATCGGACCCCGAACAGGGCTCGGGGGCTACACCTTC. The encoded protein is CARIGPRTGLGGYTF. The full variable domain, completed using reference TRBV7-3 and TRBJ1-2, is GAGVSQTPSNKVTEKGKYVELRCDPISGHTALYWYRQSLGQGPEFLIYFQGTGAADDSGLPNDRFFAVRPEGSVSTLKIQRTERGDSAVYLCARIGPRTGLGGYTFGSGTRLTVV.

The V gene is TRBV27, the J gene TRBJ2-4; D unclear. The ends were cut back, 3 bases at V and 0 bases at J, with 3 bases in the middle. The CDR3 runs 13 residues. Per the germline V gene, CDR1 is MNHEY and CDR2 is SMNVEV (reference sequence). The CDR3 reads CASSFTAKNIQYF. CDR3 in DNA: TGTGCCAGCAGTTTCACAGCCAAAAACATTCAGTACTTC.

The chain has TRBV19 and TRBJ1-2, with TRBD1 as a possible D gene (6 bases). The CDR3 runs to 16 residues. Trimming removed 8 bases from V and 4 bases from J, with 23 bases in between. The germline V gene encodes CDR1 LNHDA and CDR2 SQIVND (reference sequence). The CDR3: CASHDPGRGGIYGYTF. Written as DNA, the CDR3 is TGTGCCAGTCATGACCCCGGGAGAGGGGGGATCTATGGCTACACCTTC.

The chain uses TRBV6-5 and TRBJ1-4, with 9 positions matching TRBD1. The CDR3 length is 15 residues. J gave up 6 bases and V 0 bases, and 2 bases lay outside the gene matches. Germline CDR1 reads MNHEY; CDR2 reads SVGAGI. This CDR3 reads CASSYSWTGDEKLFF. CDR3 nucleotide sequence: TGTGCCAGCAGTTACTCGTGGACAGGGGATGAAAAACTGTTTTTT.

The rearrangement uses TRBV5-4 and TRBJ2-7; 12 nucleotides line up with TRBD1. The trim removed 2 bases at V and 2 bases at J, leaving 14 bases unmatched. The germline CDR1 and CDR2 sequences are SGHNT and YYREEE (reference sequence). This CDR3 comprises 19 residues. Here the CDR3 DNA reads TGTGCCAGCAGCTTCCCACCGGGACAGGGGGCGGCAAGACCCTACGAGCAGTACTTC. Amino acid sequence: CASSFPPGQGAARPYEQYF. The full variable domain, rest sourced from reference TRBV5-4 and TRBJ2-7, is ETGVTQSPTHLIKTRGQQVTLRCSSQSGHNTVSWYQQALGQGPQFIFQYYREEENGRGNFPPRFSGLQFPNYSSELNVNALELDDSALYLCASSFPPGQGAARPYEQYFGPGTRLTVT.

The genes are TRBV19 and TRBJ1-5; no firm D call. The CDR3 length is 14 residues. Germline CDR1 reads LNHDA; CDR2 reads SQIVND (reference sequence). Trimming took off 2 bases at V and 6 bases at J, with 11 bases between the two ends. CDR3 region: CASSIMLGFQPQHF. CDR3 bases: TGTGCCAGTAGTATAATGTTAGGGTTTCAGCCCCAGCATTTT.

The chain carries TRBV6-5 and TRBJ1-4; D is perhaps TRBD1 (5 bases). The CDR3 contains 15 residues. CDR1 is MNHEY and CDR2 is SVGAGI in the germline V gene. V lost 10 bases, J lost 0 bases, and 15 bases lay in between. The CDR3 sequence is CATFTGLTTNEKLFF. The CDR3 DNA reads as TGTGCCACCTTTACAGGTCTAACAACTAATGAAAAACTGTTTTTT.

This clone was observed a few times. The chain uses TRBV29-1 and TRBJ2-5, with D perhaps TRBD2 (5 bases). The CDR3 totals 12 residues. The germline V gene has CDR1 SQVTM and CDR2 ANQGSEA. The V gene lost 4 bases and the J gene lost 2 bases, with 8 bases spanning the gap. CDR3 residues: CSVAGSQETQYF. Written as DNA, the CDR3 is TGCAGCGTTGCGGGGTCGCAAGAGACCCAGTACTTC.

The count of this clone is one. This sequence joins TRBV6-5 and TRBJ2-1; TRBD2 might be the D (6 bases). This CDR3 is built from 16 residues. From germline, CDR1 is MNHEY and CDR2 SVGAGI. V lost 4 bases and J 1 base, leaving 14 bases between the germline ends. The CDR3 sequence is CASSSTPGGSYNEQFF. The DNA for the CDR3 is TGTGCCAGCAGTTCCACCCCCGGGGGTTCCTACAATGAGCAGTTCTTC.

The chain is built from TRBV12-3 or TRBV12-4 and TRBJ2-1, with D possibly TRBD1 on 5 matching bases. The V gene lost 6 bases and the J gene lost 7 bases, with 13 bases spanning the gap. CDR3 length equals 13 residues. CDR3 residues: CASSSRGRNEQFF. CDR3 sequence (DNA): TGTGCCAGCAGCTCAAGGGGCCGGAATGAGCAGTTCTTC.

This chain uses TRBV6-6 with TRBJ2-7; D is unclear. Germline CDR1 MNHNY, CDR2 SVGAGI (reference sequence). Trimming took off 7 bases at V and 4 bases at J, with 11 bases between the two ends. The CDR3 runs 12 residues. CDR3 in amino acids: CASTLSGYEQYF. The CDR3 nucleotides read TGTGCCAGCACCCTTAGTGGGTACGAGCAGTACTTC.

The DNA of the CDR3 is TGTGCCACCCCCCAACTGGGGGGGCGCGACTATGGCTACACCTTC. It codes for CATPQLGGRDYGYTF. The chain recombines TRBV24-1 with TRBJ1-2, with D tentatively TRBD1 (6 bases). Trimming left V 9 bases short and J 3 bases short, with 19 bases between. Germline loops: CDR1 KGHDR, CDR2 SFDVKD. The CDR3 totals 15 residues.

The chain combines TRBV5-4 with TRBJ1-2; D remains ambiguous. Trimming cost V 0 bases and J 0 bases, with 12 bases left between them. The CDR3 has 16 amino acids. Germline V gene sequence: CDR1 SGHNT, CDR2 YYREEE (reference sequence). The CDR3 protein is CASSLAIVQTNYGYTF. The CDR3 DNA is TGTGCCAGCAGCTTGGCCATCGTGCAGACTAACTATGGCTACACCTTC.

There are a few counts of this clone. J is TRBJ1-5 and V is TRBV9; perhaps TRBD1 as D (5 bases). Trimming stripped 4 bases from V and 11 bases from J, with 22 bases between. Per germline, CDR1 SGDLS and CDR2 YYNGEE. CDR3 size: 15 residues. CDR3 region: CASSPTAGLGPTQHF. In nucleotides, the CDR3 is TGTGCCAGCAGCCCCACAGCGGGTTTGGGGCCAACCCAGCATTTT.

V is TRBV29-1 and J is TRBJ1-3; no definite D call. The CDR3 length is 14 residues. Germline V gene lookup returns CDR1 SQVTM and CDR2 ANQGSEA. The V end was cut by 4 bases, the J end by 2 bases, with 12 bases between. CDR3 sequence reads: CSVGVWGAGNTIYF. DNA for the CDR3: TGCAGCGTTGGAGTATGGGGAGCTGGAAACACCATATATTTT.

The chain recombines TRBV19 with TRBJ1-5, with TRBD1 as a possible D gene (6 bases). The germline V and J ends were trimmed by 8 bases and 5 bases, with 16 bases remaining between them. The CDR3 has 14 amino acids. Germline lookup yields CDR1 LNHDA and CDR2 SQIVND (reference sequence). The CDR3 region has the DNA TGTGCCAGTTCTCCGGCCCAGGGGTATCAGCCCCAGCATTTT. Translation: CASSPAQGYQPQHF.

The chain recombines TRBV11-1 with TRBJ2-5; D is unresolved. Looked up from germline, CDR1 is SGHAT and CDR2 is FQDESV (reference sequence). V dropped 3 bases and J dropped 4 bases, with 12 bases sitting between them. The CDR3 sequence is 14 residues long. CDR3 loop: CASSLFRRAETQYF. CDR3 DNA: TGTGCCAGCAGCTTGTTCCGAAGGGCAGAGACCCAGTACTTC.

This chain connects TRBV4-2 to TRBJ1-4; tentatively, D is TRBD1 (6 bases). Germline V gene lookup returns CDR1 LGHNA and CDR2 YNFKEQ. This CDR3 contains 20 residues. V gave up 0 bases and J gave up 3 bases, with 23 bases separating them. The CDR3 DNA sequence: TGTGCCAGCAGCCAAGAGCGCTGGGGGCGTGAGGTATGGGCTAATGAAAAACTGTTTTTT. The encoded protein is CASSQERWGREVWANEKLFF.

In DNA, the CDR3 is TGTGCCAGCAGCACCCGACTAGCGGGTACAACAGATACGCAGTATTTT. It specifies CASSTRLAGTTDTQYF. The rearrangement uses TRBV7-7 and TRBJ2-3, with 10 positions matching TRBD2. The CDR3 runs to 16 residues. Unmatched junction bases numbered 8, after V lost 5 bases and J lost 3 bases. Germline CDR1 SSHAT, CDR2 FNYEAQ (reference sequence). The whole variable domain, remainder taken from reference TRBV7-7 and TRBJ2-3, is GAGVSQSPRYKVTKRGQDVTLRCDPISSHATLYWYQQALGQGPEFLTYFNYEAQPDKSGLPSDRFSAERPEGSISTLTIQRTEQRDSAMYRCASSTRLAGTTDTQYFGPGTRLTVL.

The chain links TRBV6-6 to TRBJ2-5, with 10 positions matching TRBD2. V shed 6 bases and J 5 bases; nucleotides not matched to a gene: 6. This CDR3 has 14 residues. The V gene's germline CDR1 is MNHNY and CDR2 SVGAGI (reference sequence). The CDR3 nucleotides are TGTGCCAGCAGAGCGGGGGGGTTCACTGAGACCCAGTACTTC. Residues: CASRAGGFTETQYF.

The chain links TRBV6-2 or TRBV6-3 to TRBJ2-1; D may be TRBD1 or TRBD2 (6 bases each). This CDR3 spans 16 amino acids. Per germline, CDR1 MNHEY and CDR2 SVGEGT. V was cut by 2 bases and J by 6 bases, with 17 bases left in between. The CDR3 loop reads CASSYTTRGAFNEQFF. CDR3 nucleotide sequence: TGTGCCAGCAGTTACACTACGAGGGGGGCCTTCAATGAGCAGTTCTTC.

CDR3: CATSRDLTSDGYTF. The CDR3 nucleotides read TGTGCCACCAGCAGAGATTTGACATCAGATGGCTACACCTTC. V usage is TRBV15 and J usage is TRBJ1-2; no reliable D call. Germline CDR1 reads LNHNV; CDR2 reads YYDKDF (reference sequence). V lost 0 bases, J lost 6 bases, and 11 bases lay in between. This CDR3 has 14 residues.

This rearrangement joins TRBV7-2 to TRBJ2-7; D is unresolved. Germline loops: CDR1 SGHTA, CDR2 FQGNSA. Trimming removed 1 base from V and 1 base from J, with 8 bases in between. The CDR3 loop spans 14 amino acids. The CDR3: CASSLGAQSYEQYF. The CDR3 coding sequence is TGTGCCAGCAGCTTAGGAGCTCAGTCCTACGAGCAGTACTTC.

This clone was seen a single time. The gene calls are TRBV6-1 and TRBJ2-2; 9 nucleotides line up with TRBD1. CDR1 is MNHNS and CDR2 is SASEGT in the germline V gene. The length of the CDR3 is 21 residues. V dropped 2 bases and J dropped 3; count of bases not matched to a gene: 19. CDR3 region: CASSEPDPGQGKKRDTGELFF. CDR3 DNA sequence: TGTGCCAGCAGTGAACCCGACCCGGGACAGGGTAAAAAACGGGACACCGGGGAGCTGTTTTTT.

This rearrangement joins TRBV6-5 to TRBJ2-1; D remains ambiguous. Germline CDR1 reads MNHEY; CDR2 reads SVGAGI. V lost 0 bases to trimming and J lost 10 bases, with 10 bases between them. CDR3 length: 13 amino acids. Here the CDR3 reads CASSYSRSSEQFF. CDR3 sequence (DNA): TGTGCCAGCAGTTACTCTCGGAGTAGCGAGCAGTTCTTC.

The V call is TRBV29-1, the J call TRBJ2-1; tentative D call: TRBD2 (6 bases). Looked up from germline, CDR1 is SQVTM and CDR2 is ANQGSEA. The germline V and J ends were trimmed by 1 base and 12 bases, with 13 bases remaining between them. The length of the CDR3 is 12 residues. This chain's CDR3 is CSVEGDSKGQFF. The CDR3 DNA reads as TGCAGCGTTGAAGGGGACTCGAAGGGGCAGTTCTTC.

This clone was counted a single time. An end of the junction does not agree with germline; a read error may underlie this. The chain recombines TRBV4-1 with TRBJ2-7, with 9 bases identical to TRBD1. CDR1 and CDR2 from the germline V gene are MGHRA and YSYEKL. This CDR3 region has 13 residues. DNA of the CDR3: TGCGCCAGCAGCCAAGAAACAGGGACAGGGAGGCACTTC. This codes for CASSQETGTGRHF.